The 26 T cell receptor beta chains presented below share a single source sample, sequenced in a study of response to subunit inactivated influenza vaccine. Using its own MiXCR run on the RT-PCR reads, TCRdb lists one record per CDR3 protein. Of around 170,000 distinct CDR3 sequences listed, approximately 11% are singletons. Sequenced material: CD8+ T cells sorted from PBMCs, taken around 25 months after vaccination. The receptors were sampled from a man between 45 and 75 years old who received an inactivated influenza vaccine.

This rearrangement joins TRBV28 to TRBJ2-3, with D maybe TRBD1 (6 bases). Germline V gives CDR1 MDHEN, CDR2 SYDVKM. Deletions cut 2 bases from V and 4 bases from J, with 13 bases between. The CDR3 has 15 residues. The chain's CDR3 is CASSLNRVAPDTQYF. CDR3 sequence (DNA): TGTGCCAGCAGTTTAAACAGGGTTGCCCCAGATACGCAGTATTTT.

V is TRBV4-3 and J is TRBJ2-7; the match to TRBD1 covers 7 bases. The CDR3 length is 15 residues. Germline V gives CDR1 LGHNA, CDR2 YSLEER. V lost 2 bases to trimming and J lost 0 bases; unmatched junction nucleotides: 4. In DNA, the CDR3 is TGCGCCAGCAGCCAAAACAGGGGTGTCTCCTACGAGCAGTACTTC. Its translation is CASSQNRGVSYEQYF.

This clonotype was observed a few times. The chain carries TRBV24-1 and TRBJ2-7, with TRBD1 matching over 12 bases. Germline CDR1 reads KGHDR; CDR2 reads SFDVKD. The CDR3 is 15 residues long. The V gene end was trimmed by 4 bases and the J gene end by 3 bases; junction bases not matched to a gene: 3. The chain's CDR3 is CATSEGTGGFYEQYF. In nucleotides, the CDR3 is TGTGCCACCAGTGAAGGGACAGGGGGCTTCTACGAGCAGTACTTC.

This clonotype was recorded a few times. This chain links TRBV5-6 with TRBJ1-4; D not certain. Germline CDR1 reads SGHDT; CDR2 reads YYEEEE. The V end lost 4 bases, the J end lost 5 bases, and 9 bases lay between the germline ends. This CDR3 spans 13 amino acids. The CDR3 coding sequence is TGTGCCAGCAGCCAGACACTCAATGAAAAACTGTTTTTT. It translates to CASSQTLNEKLFF.

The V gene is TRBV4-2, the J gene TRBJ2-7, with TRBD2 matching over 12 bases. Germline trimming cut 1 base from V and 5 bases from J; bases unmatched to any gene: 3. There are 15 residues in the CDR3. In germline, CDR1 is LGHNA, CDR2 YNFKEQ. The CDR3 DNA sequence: TGTGCCAGCAGCCAAGCACTAGCGGGGGGACACGAGCAGTACTTC. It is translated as CASSQALAGGHEQYF.

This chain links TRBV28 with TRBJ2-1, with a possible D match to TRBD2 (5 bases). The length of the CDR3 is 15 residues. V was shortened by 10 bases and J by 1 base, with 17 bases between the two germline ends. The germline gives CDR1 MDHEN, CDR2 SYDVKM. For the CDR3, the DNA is TGTGCCACCAGGCGGTGGGCGGGTTCCTACAATGAGCAGTTCTTC. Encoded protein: CATRRWAGSYNEQFF.

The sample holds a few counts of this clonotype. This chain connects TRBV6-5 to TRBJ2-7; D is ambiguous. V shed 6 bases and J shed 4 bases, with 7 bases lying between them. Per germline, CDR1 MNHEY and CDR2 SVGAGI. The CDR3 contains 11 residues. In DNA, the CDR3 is TGTGCCAGCAGGGAAGGTTACGAGCAGTACTTC. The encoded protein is CASREGYEQYF.

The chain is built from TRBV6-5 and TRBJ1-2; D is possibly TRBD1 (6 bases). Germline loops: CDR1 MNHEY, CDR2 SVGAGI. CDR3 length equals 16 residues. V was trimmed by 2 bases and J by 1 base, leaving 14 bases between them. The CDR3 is CASSYQGQALNYGYTF. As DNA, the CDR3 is TGTGCCAGCAGTTACCAGGGGCAGGCCCTTAACTATGGCTACACCTTC.

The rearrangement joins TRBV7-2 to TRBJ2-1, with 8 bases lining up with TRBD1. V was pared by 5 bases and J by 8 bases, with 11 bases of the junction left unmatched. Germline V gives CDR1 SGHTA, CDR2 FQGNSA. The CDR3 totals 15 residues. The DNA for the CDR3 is TGTGCCAGCAGCCGAACAGGGGGTTGGGGGGATGAGCAGTTCTTC. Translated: CASSRTGGWGDEQFF. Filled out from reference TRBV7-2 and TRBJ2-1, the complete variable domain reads GAGVSQSPSNKVTEKGKDVELRCDPISGHTALYWYRQSLGQGLEFLIYFQGNSAPDKSGLPSDRFSAERTGGSVSTLTIQRTQQEDSAVYLCASSRTGGWGDEQFFGPGTRLTVL.

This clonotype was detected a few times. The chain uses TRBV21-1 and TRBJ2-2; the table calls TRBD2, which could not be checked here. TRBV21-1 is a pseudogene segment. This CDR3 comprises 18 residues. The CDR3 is CASSQKGQGGGWTGELFF. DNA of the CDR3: TGTGCCAGCAGCCAAAAAGGGCAAGGGGGAGGTTGGACCGGGGAGCTGTTTTTT.

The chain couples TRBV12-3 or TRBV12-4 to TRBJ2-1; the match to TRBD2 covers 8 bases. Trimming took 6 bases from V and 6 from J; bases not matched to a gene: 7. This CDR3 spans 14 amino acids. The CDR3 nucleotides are TGTGCCAGCAGCCGTAGCGGGAAGCTCAATGAGCAGTTCTTC. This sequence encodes CASSRSGKLNEQFF.

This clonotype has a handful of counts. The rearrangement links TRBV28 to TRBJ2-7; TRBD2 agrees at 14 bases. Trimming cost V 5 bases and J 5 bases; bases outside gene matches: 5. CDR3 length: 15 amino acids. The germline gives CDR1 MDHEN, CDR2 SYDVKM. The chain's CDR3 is CASSARTSGRNEQYF. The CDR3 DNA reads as TGTGCCAGCAGTGCAAGGACTAGCGGGAGGAACGAGCAGTACTTC.

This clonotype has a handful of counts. The CDR3 nucleotides are TGTGCCAGCAGCCCCACCGGGACAGGGGGTTACGAGCAGTACTTC. This encodes CASSPTGTGGYEQYF. The rearrangement uses TRBV3-1 and TRBJ2-7, with 11 bases fitting TRBD1. Germline V gives CDR1 LGHDT, CDR2 YNNKEL (reference sequence). The CDR3 runs to 15 residues. Germline trimming cut 4 bases from V and 4 bases from J; bases unmatched to any gene: 6.

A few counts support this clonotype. CDR3 residues: CASRVFGQETQYF. DNA for the CDR3: TGTGCCAGCAGGGTTTTCGGGCAAGAGACCCAGTACTTC. The chain couples TRBV28 to TRBJ2-5; D unclear. V gave up 6 bases and J gave up 2 bases, with 10 bases separating them. CDR1 is MDHEN, CDR2 SYDVKM, per germline. The CDR3 covers 13 residues.

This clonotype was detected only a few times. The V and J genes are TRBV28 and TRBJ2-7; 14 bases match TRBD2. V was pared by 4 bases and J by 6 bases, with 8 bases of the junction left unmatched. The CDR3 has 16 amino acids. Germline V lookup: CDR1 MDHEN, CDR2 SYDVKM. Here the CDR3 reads CASSWTGLAGGREQYF. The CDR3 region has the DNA TGTGCCAGCAGTTGGACAGGACTAGCGGGGGGCCGCGAGCAGTACTTC.

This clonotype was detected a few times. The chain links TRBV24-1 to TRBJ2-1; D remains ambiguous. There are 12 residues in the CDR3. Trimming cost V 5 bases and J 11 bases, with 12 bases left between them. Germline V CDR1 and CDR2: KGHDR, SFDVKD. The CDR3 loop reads CATSAHSGKQFF. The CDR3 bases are TGTGCCACCAGTGCCCACAGTGGTAAGCAGTTCTTC.

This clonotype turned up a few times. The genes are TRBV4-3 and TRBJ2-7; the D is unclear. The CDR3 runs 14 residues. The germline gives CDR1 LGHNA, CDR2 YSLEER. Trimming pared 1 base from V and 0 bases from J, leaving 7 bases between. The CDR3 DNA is TGCGCCAGCAGCCAAGCAACTGTCTCCTACGAGCAGTACTTC. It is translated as CASSQATVSYEQYF.

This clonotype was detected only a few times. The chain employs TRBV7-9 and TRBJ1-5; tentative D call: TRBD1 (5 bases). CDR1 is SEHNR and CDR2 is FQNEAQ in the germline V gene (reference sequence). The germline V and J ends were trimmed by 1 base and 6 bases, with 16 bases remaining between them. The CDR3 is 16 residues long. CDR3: CASSLDGFAGIQPQHF. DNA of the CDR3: TGTGCCAGCAGCTTAGATGGGTTTGCAGGGATTCAGCCCCAGCATTTT.

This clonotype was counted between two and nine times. CDR3 sequence reads: CSVEGRGQAVGPQYF. DNA for the CDR3: TGCAGCGTTGAGGGCAGGGGACAGGCCGTAGGGCCCCAGTACTTC. V gene TRBV29-1 combines with J gene TRBJ2-5; 8 bases line up with TRBD1. The CDR3 consists of 15 residues. Germline CDR1 and CDR2: SQVTM and ANQGSEA. The V segment lost 3 bases and the J segment 9 bases; nucleotides outside the gene matches: 15.

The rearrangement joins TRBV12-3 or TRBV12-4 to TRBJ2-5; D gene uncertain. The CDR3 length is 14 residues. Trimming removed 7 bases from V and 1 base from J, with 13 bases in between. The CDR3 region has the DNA TGTGCCAGCAACCCGGACGGCGGCCAAGAGACCCAGTACTTC. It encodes CASNPDGGQETQYF.

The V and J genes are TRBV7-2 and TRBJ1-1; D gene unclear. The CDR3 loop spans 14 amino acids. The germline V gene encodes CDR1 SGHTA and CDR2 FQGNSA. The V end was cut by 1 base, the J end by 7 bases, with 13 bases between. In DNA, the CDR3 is TGTGCCAGCAGCTTAGGAAGTATCGCTAATGAAGCTTTCTTT. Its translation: CASSLGSIANEAFF.

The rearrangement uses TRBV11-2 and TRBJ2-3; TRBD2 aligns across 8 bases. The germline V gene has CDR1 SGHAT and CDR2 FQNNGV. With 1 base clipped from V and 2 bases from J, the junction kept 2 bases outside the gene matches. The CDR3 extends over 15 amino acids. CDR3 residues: CASSLAGGITDTQYF. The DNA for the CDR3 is TGTGCCAGCAGCTTAGCGGGGGGGATCACAGATACGCAGTATTTT.

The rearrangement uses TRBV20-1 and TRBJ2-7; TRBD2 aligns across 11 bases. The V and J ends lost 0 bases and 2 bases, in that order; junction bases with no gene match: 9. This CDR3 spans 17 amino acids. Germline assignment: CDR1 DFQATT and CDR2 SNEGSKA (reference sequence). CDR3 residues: CSARDLRLAGGTYEQYF. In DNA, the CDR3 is TGCAGTGCTAGAGATCTTAGGCTAGCGGGGGGAACCTACGAGCAGTACTTC.

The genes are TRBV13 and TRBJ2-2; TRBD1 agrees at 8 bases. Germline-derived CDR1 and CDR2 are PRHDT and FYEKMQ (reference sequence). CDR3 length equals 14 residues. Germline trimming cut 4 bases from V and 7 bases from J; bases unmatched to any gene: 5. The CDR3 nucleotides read TGTGCCAGCAGCTGGAGGACAGGGAACGGGGAGCTGTTTTTT. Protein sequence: CASSWRTGNGELFF. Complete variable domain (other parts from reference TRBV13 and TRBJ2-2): AAGVIQSPRHLIKEKRETATLKCYPIPRHDTVYWYQQGPGQDPQFLISFYEKMQSDKGSIPDRFSAQQFSDYHSELNMSSLELGDSALYFCASSWRTGNGELFFGEGSRLTVL.

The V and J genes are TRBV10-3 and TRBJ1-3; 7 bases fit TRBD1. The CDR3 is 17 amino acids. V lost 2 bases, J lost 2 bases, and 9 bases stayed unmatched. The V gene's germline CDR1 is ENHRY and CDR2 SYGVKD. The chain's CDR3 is CAISEPSVTGPGNTIYF. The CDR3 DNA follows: TGTGCCATCAGTGAGCCATCCGTGACAGGGCCTGGAAACACCATATATTTT.

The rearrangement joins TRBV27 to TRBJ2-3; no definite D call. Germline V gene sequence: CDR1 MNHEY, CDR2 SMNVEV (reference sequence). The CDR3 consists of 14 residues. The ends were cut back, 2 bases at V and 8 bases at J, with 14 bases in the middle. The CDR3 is CASSLTWPSGTQYF. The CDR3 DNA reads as TGTGCCAGCAGTTTAACCTGGCCTTCGGGTACGCAGTATTTT.